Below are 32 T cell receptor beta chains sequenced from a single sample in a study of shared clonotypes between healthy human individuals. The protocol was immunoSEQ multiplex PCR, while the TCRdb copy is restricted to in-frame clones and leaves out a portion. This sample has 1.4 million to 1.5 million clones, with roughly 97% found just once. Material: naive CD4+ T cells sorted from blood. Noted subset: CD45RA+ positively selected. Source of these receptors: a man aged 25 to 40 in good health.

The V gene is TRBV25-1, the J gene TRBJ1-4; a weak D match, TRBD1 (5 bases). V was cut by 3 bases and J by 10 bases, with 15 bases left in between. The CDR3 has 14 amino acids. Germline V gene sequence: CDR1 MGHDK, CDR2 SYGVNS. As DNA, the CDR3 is TGTGCCAGCAGTGACGGGACGCCGCAGGGAAAACTGTTTTTT. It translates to CASSDGTPQGKLFF.

CDR3 coding DNA: TGTGCCAGCTCACCCACGGGAGGGGACTACAATGAGCAGTTCTTC. Amino acid sequence: CASSPTGGDYNEQFF. V and J are TRBV18 and TRBJ2-1, with 8 positions matching TRBD2. The length of the CDR3 is 15 residues. The ends lost 3 bases at V and 3 bases at J; junction bases unmatched: 4. Germline lookup yields CDR1 KGHSH and CDR2 LQKENI.

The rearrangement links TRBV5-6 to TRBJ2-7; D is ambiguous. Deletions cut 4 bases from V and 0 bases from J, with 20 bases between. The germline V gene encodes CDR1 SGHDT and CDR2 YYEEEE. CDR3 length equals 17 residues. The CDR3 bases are TGTGCCAGCAGCCTCATTACGCTCGCCGGTGGCTCCTACGAGCAGTACTTC. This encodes CASSLITLAGGSYEQYF.

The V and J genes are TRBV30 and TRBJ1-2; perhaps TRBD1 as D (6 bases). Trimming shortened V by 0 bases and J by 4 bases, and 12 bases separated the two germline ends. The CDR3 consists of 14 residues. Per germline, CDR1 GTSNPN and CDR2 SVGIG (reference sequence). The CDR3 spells CAWSVQGHGYGYTF. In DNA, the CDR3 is TGTGCCTGGAGTGTACAGGGCCATGGCTATGGCTACACCTTC.

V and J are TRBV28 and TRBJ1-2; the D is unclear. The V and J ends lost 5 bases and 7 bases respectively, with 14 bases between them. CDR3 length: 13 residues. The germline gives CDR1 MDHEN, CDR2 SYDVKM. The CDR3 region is CASSPTGRGGYTF. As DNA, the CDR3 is TGTGCCAGCAGTCCCACTGGCCGGGGTGGCTACACCTTC.

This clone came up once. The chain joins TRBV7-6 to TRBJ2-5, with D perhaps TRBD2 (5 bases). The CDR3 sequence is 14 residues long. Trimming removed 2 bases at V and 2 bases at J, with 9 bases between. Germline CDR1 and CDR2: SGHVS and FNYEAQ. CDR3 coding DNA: TGTGCCAGCAGCTTATACGCGGGTCAAGAGACCCAGTACTTC. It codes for CASSLYAGQETQYF.

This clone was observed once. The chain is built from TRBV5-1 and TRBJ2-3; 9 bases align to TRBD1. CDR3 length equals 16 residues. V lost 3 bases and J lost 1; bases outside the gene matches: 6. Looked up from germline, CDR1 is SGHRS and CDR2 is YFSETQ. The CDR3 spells CASSSQRQGGTDTQYF. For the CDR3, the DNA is TGCGCCAGCAGCTCCCAAAGACAGGGGGGCACAGATACGCAGTATTTT. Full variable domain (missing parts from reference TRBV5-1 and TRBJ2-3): KAGVTQTPRYLIKTRGQQVTLSCSPISGHRSVSWYQQTPGQGLQFLFEYFSETQRNKGNFPGRFSGRQFSNSRSEMNVSTLELGDSALYLCASSSQRQGGTDTQYFGPGTRLTVL.

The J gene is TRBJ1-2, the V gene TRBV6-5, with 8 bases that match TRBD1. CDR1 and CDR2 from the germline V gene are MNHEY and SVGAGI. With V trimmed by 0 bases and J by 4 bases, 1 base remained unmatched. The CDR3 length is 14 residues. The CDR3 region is CASSYSQGAYGYTF. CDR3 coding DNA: TGTGCCAGCAGTTACTCGCAGGGGGCCTATGGCTACACCTTC.

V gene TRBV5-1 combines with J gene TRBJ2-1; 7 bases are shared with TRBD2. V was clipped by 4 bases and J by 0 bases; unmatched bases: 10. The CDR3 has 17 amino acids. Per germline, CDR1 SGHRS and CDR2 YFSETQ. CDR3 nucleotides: TGCGCCAGCAGCCCGGGTAGCGGGTTGAGCTCCTACAATGAGCAGTTCTTC. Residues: CASSPGSGLSSYNEQFF.

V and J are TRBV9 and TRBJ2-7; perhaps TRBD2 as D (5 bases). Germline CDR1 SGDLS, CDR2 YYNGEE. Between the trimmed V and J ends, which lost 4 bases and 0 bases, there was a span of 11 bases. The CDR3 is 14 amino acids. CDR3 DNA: TGTGCCAGCAGCCCAAAACGGGACTCCTACGAGCAGTACTTC. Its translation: CASSPKRDSYEQYF. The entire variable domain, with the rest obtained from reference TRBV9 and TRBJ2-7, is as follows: DSGVTQTPKHLITATGQRVTLRCSPRSGDLSVYWYQQSLDQGLQFLIQYYNGEERAKGNILERFSAQQFPDLHSELNLSSLELGDSALYFCASSPKRDSYEQYFGPGTRLTVT.

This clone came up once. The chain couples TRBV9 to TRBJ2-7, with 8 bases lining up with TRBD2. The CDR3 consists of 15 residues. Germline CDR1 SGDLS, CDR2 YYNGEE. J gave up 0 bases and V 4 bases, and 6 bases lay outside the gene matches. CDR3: CASSPPRGGSYEQYF. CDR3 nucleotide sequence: TGTGCCAGCAGCCCCCCCCGGGGGGGCTCCTACGAGCAGTACTTC.

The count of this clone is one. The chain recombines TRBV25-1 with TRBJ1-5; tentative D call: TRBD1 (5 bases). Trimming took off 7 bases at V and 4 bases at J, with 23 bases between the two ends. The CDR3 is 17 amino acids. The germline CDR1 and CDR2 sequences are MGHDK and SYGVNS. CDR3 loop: CASKHRRAKNRNQPQHF. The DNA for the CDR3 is TGTGCCAGCAAACACAGGCGCGCAAAAAACCGAAATCAGCCCCAGCATTTT.

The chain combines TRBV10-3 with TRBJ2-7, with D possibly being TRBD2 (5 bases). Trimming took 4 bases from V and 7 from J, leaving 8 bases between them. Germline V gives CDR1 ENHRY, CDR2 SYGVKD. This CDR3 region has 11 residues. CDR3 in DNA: TGTGCCATCAGTGTGTCGGGGGAGCAGTACTTC. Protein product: CAISVSGEQYF.

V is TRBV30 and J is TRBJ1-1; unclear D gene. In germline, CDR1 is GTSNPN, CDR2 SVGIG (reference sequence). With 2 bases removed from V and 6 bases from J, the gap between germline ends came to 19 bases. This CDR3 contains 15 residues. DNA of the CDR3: TGTGCCTGGAGTTCCCTCCCGGAGGAAAACTCTGAAGCTTTCTTT. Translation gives CAWSSLPEENSEAFF.

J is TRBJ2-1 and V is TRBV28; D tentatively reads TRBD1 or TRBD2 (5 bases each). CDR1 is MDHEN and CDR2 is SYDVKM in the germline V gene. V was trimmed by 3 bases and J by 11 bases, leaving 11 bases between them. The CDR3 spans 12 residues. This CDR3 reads CASSFGGLQQFF. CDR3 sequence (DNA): TGTGCCAGCAGTTTTGGGGGATTACAGCAGTTCTTC.

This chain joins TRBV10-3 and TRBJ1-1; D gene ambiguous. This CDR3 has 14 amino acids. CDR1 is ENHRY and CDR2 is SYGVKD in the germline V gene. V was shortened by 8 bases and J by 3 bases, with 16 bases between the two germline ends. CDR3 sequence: CAIRAFNGDTEAFF. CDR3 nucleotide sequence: TGTGCCATCCGGGCGTTTAATGGCGACACTGAAGCTTTCTTT.

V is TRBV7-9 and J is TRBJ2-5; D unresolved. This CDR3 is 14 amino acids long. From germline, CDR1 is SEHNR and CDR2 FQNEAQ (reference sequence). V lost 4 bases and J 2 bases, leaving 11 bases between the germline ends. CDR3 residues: CASSYSGLQETQYF. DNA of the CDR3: TGTGCCAGCAGCTACTCCGGGTTACAAGAGACCCAGTACTTC.

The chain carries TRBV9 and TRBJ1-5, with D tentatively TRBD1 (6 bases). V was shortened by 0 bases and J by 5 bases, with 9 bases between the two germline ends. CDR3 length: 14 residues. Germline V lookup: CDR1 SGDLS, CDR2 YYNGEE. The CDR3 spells CASSVAAGDQPQHF. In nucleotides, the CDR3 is TGTGCCAGCAGCGTAGCCGCAGGGGATCAGCCCCAGCATTTT.

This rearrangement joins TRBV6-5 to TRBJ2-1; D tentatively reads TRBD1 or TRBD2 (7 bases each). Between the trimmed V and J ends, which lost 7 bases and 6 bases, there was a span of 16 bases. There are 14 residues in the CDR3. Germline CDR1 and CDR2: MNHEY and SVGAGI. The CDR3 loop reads CASNPAGGVNEQFF. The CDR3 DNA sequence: TGTGCCAGCAACCCGGCAGGGGGGGTCAATGAGCAGTTCTTC.

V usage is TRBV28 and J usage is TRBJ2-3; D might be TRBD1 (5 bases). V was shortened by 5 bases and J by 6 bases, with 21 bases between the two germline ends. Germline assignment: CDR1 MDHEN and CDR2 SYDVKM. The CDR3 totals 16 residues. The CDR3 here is CASSMLGAGPGDTQYF. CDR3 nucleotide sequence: TGTGCCAGCAGTATGTTAGGGGCAGGGCCTGGGGATACGCAGTATTTT. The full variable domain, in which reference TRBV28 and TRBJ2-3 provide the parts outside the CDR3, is DVKVTQSSRYLVKRTGEKVFLECVQDMDHENMFWYRQDPGLGLRLIYFSYDVKMKEKGDIPEGYSVSREKKERFSLILESASTNQTSMYLCASSMLGAGPGDTQYFGPGTRLTVL.

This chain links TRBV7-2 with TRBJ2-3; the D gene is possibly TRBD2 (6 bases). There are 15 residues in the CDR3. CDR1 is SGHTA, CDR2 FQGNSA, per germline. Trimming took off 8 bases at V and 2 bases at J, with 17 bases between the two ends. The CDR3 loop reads CASARLERNTDTQYF. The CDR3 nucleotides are TGTGCCAGCGCCCGACTAGAGAGAAACACAGATACGCAGTATTTT.

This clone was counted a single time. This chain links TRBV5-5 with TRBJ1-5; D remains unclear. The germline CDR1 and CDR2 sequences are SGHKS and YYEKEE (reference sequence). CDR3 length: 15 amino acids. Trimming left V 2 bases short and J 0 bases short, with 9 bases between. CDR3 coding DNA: TGTGCCAGCAGCTTTGAGGGATATAGCAATCAGCCCCAGCATTTT. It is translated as CASSFEGYSNQPQHF. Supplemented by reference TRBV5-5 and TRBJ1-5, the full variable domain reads DAGVTQSPTHLIKTRGQQVTLRCSPISGHKSVSWYQQVLGQGPQFIFQYYEKEERGRGNFPDRFSARQFPNYSSELNVNALLLGDSALYLCASSFEGYSNQPQHFGDGTRLSIL.

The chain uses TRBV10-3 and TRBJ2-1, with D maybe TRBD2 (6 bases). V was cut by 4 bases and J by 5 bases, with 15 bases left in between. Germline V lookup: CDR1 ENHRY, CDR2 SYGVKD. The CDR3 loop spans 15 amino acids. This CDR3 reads CAISVKEGGNNEQFF. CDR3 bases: TGTGCCATCAGTGTAAAGGAGGGCGGCAACAATGAGCAGTTCTTC.

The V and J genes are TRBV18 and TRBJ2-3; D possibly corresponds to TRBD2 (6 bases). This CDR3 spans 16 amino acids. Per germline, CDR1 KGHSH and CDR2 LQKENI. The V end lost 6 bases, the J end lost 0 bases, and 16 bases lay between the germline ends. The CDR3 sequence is CASSILAQSSTDTQYF. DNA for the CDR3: TGTGCCAGCTCGATTCTAGCGCAATCTAGCACAGATACGCAGTATTTT.

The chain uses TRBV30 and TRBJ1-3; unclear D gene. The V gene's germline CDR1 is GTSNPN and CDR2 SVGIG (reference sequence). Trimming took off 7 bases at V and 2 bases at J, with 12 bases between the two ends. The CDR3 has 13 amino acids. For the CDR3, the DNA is TGTGCCTCCACTGGAATAGCTGGAAACACCATATATTTT. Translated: CASTGIAGNTIYF.

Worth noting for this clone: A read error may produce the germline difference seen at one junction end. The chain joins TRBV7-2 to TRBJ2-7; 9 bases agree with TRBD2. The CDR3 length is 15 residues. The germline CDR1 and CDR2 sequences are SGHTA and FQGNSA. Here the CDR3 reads CASTLRGGRAREQYF. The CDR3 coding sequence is TGTGCCAGCACCTTACGGGGCGGGAGGGCCCGGGAGCAGTACTTC.

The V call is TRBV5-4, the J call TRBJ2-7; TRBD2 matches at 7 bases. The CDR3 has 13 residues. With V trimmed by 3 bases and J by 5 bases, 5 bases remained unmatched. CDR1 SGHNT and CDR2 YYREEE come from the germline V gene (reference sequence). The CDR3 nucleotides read TGTGCCAGCAGCTCGGGACTACCGAACGAGCAGTACTTC. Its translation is CASSSGLPNEQYF. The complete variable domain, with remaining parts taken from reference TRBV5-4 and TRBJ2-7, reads ETGVTQSPTHLIKTRGQQVTLRCSSQSGHNTVSWYQQALGQGPQFIFQYYREEENGRGNFPPRFSGLQFPNYSSELNVNALELDDSALYLCASSSGLPNEQYFGPGTRLTVT.

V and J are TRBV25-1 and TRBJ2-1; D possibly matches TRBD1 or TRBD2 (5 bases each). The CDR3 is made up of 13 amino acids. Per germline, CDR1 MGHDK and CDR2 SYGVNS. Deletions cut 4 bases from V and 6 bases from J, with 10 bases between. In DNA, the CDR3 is TGTGCCAGCAGTGCCCTTGGGGGCAATGAGCAGTTCTTC. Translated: CASSALGGNEQFF.

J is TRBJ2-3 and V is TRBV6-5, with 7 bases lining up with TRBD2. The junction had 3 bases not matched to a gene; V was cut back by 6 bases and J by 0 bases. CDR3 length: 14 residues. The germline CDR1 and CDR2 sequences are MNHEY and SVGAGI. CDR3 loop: CASSRLASTDTQYF. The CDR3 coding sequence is TGTGCCAGCAGCCGACTAGCTAGCACAGATACGCAGTATTTT.

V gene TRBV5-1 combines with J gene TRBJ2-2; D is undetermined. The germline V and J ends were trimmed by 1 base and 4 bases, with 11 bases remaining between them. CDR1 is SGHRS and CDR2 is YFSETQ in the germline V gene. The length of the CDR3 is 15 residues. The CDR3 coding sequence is TGCGCCAGCAGCTTGTATGGGTTGGGCACCGGGGAGCTGTTTTTT. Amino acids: CASSLYGLGTGELFF.

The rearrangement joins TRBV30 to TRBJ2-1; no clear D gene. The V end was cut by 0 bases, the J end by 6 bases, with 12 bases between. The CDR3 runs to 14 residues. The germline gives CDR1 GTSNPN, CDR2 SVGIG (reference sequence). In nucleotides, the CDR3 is TGTGCCTGGAGTGTATGGGGTCAGGTCAATGAGCAGTTCTTC. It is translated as CAWSVWGQVNEQFF.

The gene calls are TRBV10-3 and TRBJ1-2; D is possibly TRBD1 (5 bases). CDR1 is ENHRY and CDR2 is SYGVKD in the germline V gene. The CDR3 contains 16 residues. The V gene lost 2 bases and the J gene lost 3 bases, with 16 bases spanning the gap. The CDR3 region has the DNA TGTGCCATCAGTGAGCGCAGAGGCCCGACAGACTATGGCTACACCTTC. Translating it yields CAISERRGPTDYGYTF.